This is a list of T cell receptor beta chains from one sample in a study of blood T cell repertoires in COVID-19. Sequencing used immunoSEQ multiplex PCR; TCRdb keeps in-frame clones, though not all of them. The sample lists 120,000 to 150,000 clones; about 83% were seen once. Source material: peripheral blood. These receptors all come from a young man with COVID-19, enrolled during active disease. CDR3s leave out the opening cysteine and the closing phenylalanine or tryptophan.

TRBV6-4	TRBJ1-6	ASSSGTKNSPLH
TRBV7-2	TRBJ1-2	ASSLGFTTRDGYT
TRBV6-2/TRBV6-3	TRBJ2-1	ASSPIAGGYNEQF
TRBV28	TRBJ2-7	ASNLPSGEGGYEQY
TRBV24-1	TRBJ2-3	ATSDPSTGGSSSSTDTQY
TRBV20-1	TRBJ2-7	SASDSYGQY
TRBV18	TRBJ2-7	ASSPGQNPSSYEQY
TRBV30	TRBJ2-1	AWSATRPGTRSYNEQF
TRBV18	TRBJ2-2	ASSPSGTGELF
TRBV6-2/TRBV6-3	TRBJ2-7	ASSSPMEGAYEQY
TRBV13	TRBJ2-1	ASSSPGLAGGGYNEQF
TRBV18	TRBJ1-3	ASSPGRGSGNTIY
TRBV11-2	TRBJ2-1	ASSTTTGGGSKQF
TRBV30	TRBJ1-2	AWRWEGGYGYT
TRBV30	TRBJ1-5	AWSEGGQPQH
TRBV19	TRBJ2-7	ASSRRDERYEQY
TRBV5-5	TRBJ2-7	ASSLDGGNVYEQY
TRBV27	TRBJ1-5	ASRGTGGNQPQH
TRBV2	TRBJ2-7	ASRQDRGGEQY
TRBV29-1	TRBJ2-1	SVEGTSGSWSGYNEQF
TRBV9	TRBJ1-1	ASNRDRGDTEAF
TRBV9	TRBJ2-1	ASSTEDYSNEQF
TRBV28	TRBJ2-3	ASSFSSTDTQY
TRBV2	TRBJ2-1	AIQQGRLAGANNEQF
TRBV5-4	TRBJ2-7	ATGRTGTGSHEQY
TRBV29-1	TRBJ1-1	SVVPEKGTEAF
TRBV7-2	TRBJ2-7	ASSLGSSGSLGYEQY
TRBV25-1	TRBJ2-7	ASSQDRNSYEQY
TRBV2	TRBJ2-3	ASSMGLAGQDTQY
TRBV9	TRBJ2-1	ASSLFSGSYNEQF
TRBV4-3	TRBJ1-1	ASSQDLSGGTEAF
TRBV20-1	TRBJ2-1	SARALNEQF
TRBV15	TRBJ1-1	ATSRDRMNTEAF
TRBV30	TRBJ2-5	AWYTKTGGRETQY
TRBV5-6	TRBJ1-4	ASSHRQGRANEKLF
TRBV10-2	TRBJ1-4	ASSEAKSRSLF
TRBV19	TRBJ2-3	ASSSGIPPDTQY
TRBV7-3	TRBJ2-5	ASSASGQETQY
TRBV24-1	TRBJ2-3	ATTEGKSTDTQY
TRBV5-8	TRBJ1-1	ASSVYSSGTGEAF
TRBV24-1	TRBJ2-1	ATSDPLAGGYNEQF
TRBV15	TRBJ2-7	ALGQGAGDEQY
TRBV6-4	TRBJ1-1	ASSDGSTEAF
TRBV4-2	TRBJ1-5	ASSQGYENQPQH
TRBV28	TRBJ2-7	ASSTTTDEQY
TRBV29-1	TRBJ2-1	SAPGASGYNEQF
TRBV27	TRBJ2-7	ASSRDILNEQY
TRBV7-2	TRBJ1-2	ASSLAVDYGYT